This T cell receptor (beta chain) was profiled in a study of identical twins. TCRdb itself ran the 5' RACE reads through MiXCR, one entry per CDR3 protein. Here the sample spans fewer than 250,000 distinct CDR3 sequences, around a tenth being singletons. Germline V CDR1 and CDR2: SEHNR, FQNEAQ (reference sequence). The CDR3 has 17 residues. J lost 3 bases, V lost 1 base, and 4 bases had no gene match. Details on this clonotype: The target antigen is unknown.

Study-level results: Partial confounding of zero-insertion analyses by invariant MAIT and iNKT cells was possible.

The rearrangement links TRBV7-9 to TRBJ2-2, with 11 bases identical to TRBD2. The specimen was memory (CD45RO+) T cells sorted from blood. The TCR comes from a young woman in good health. DNA for the CDR3: TGTGCCAGCAGCTTAGTGCTAGCGGGAGGAGACACCGGGGAGCTGTTTTTT. Amino acids: CASSLVLAGGDTGELFF.